One T cell receptor (beta chain) is described in this entry. Its recognized antigen is unknown. No much larger clone exists at a distance of one base, and base qualities are not known. Library preparation was by RT-PCR. The instrument was an Illumina HiSeq 2500. The public sequencing data were trimmed at Q25 with fastp and processed into clonotypes with MiXCR by TCRdb, which kept only in-frame beta chains. CDR3 protein duplicates are merged, each entry listing the most common genes and DNA. The sample profile shows 35,000 or so distinct CDR3 sequences; about 63% of them were found once. The ten largest clones take up around 5% of the sample. The sample is drawn from a study of yellow fever vaccine responses in identical twins (dated by TCRdb to 2016 to 2019). Regarding the research as a whole: The study precisely tracked vaccine-responding T cell clones in identical twins. Study-wide findings and limitations: The authors reported that the T cell response to vaccination in identical twins appeared partly convergent and partly personalized.

The CDR3 runs 18 amino acids, cysteine and phenylalanine included. Only CDR3 DNA remains: 54 bases, in frame from the first base. The germline ends are 16 bases apart after V is trimmed by 4 bases and J by 0 bases. The germline V gene provides CDR1 MGHRA and CDR2 YSYEKL. Sequencing used T cells from blood (PBMCs), unsorted or a sorted subset (not recorded which), obtained before or after yellow fever vaccination (not recorded which). The source is a woman under 30 who received the yellow fever vaccine. Donor details come from another sample of the same person, matched by shared clones. The chain employs TRBV4-1 and TRBJ2-6; TRBD2 is perhaps the D gene, given 5 matching bases. The CDR3 region: CASSRDESRGSGANVLTF. The DNA reads as follows: TGCGCCAGCAGCCGAGACGAATCCCGGGGCTCTGGGGCCAACGTCCTGACTTTC.